The present T cell receptor beta chain was sequenced within a study of cytomegalovirus exposure and HLA in healthy donors. Notes on the study in general: Cytomegalovirus association was assigned to 170 or so TCR beta chains. Later on, a genetic analysis was performed. It linked a missense variant in DCLRE1C with V- and J-gene trimming of TCR beta. Of the V segments, some could not be distinguished, including TRBV6-2 and TRBV6-3, and were excluded. Three chains linked to CMV were shown in vitro to be specific for CMV antigens.

This clone was counted once. What it recognizes is unknown. A multiplex PCR was run with 60 Vbeta primers and 13 Jbeta primers. Data came from immunoSEQ multiplex PCR; TCRdb stores just in-frame clones and leaves some out. The table records a few hundred thousand clones, 80% to 90% of them present only once. CDR3 length: 13 amino acids. Trimming left V 4 bases short and J 8 bases short, with 11 bases between. The germline CDR1 and CDR2 sequences are SEHNR and FQNEAQ (reference sequence). Sequenced: PBMCs. This clonotype was sampled from a man between 25 and 39 years old in good health and CMV-seronegative. The rearrangement links TRBV7-9 to TRBJ1-4; tentatively, D is TRBD1 (5 bases). In nucleotides, the CDR3 is TGTGCCAGCAGCTCCCGGAGGGGAGAAAAACTGTTTTTT. Its translation is CASSSRRGEKLFF.